A selection of T cell receptor beta chains follows, all from one sample in a study of control samples from healthy donors and cancer patients. Some clones are missing from TCRdb's copy, which holds only in-frame ones; the method was immunoSEQ multiplex PCR. The sample has roughly 100,000 clones; around four fifths are singletons. Sequencing used blood. Receptors were obtained from a woman aged 50 to 65 in good health. Both conserved end residues are part of each CDR3. D genes are given only for firm matches. Only some rows state a clone size, as once, few, many or a class for expanded clones.

CDR3: CASRDNYNEQFF; DNA: TGTGCCAGTAGGGATAATTACAATGAGCAGTTCTTC; D: NA; size: NA; J: TRBJ2-1; V: TRBV19
CDR3: CASSALTGLGYGYTF; DNA: TGTGCCAGCAGCGCATTGACAGGGCTGGGCTATGGCTACACCTTC; D: TRBD1; size: NA; J: TRBJ1-2; V: TRBV9
CDR3: CASSLGTGVAKNIQYF; DNA: TGTGCCAGCAGCTTGGGGACAGGGGTAGCCAAAAACATTCAGTACTTC; D: TRBD1; size: NA; J: TRBJ2-4; V: TRBV7-8
CDR3: CASSWTGAGKTEAFF; DNA: TGTGCCAGCAGCTGGACAGGGGCGGGTAAGACTGAAGCTTTCTTT; D: TRBD1; size: few; J: TRBJ1-1; V: TRBV7-2
CDR3: CASSDHYRASSGGYTF; DNA: TGTGCCAGCAGTGACCACTACAGGGCCTCAAGCGGAGGCTACACCTTC; D: NA; size: NA; J: TRBJ1-2; V: TRBV2
CDR3: CASSQNRGRVGYTF; DNA: TGTGCCAGCAGCCAGAACAGGGGCCGAGTCGGCTACACCTTC; D: TRBD1; size: NA; J: TRBJ1-2; V: TRBV3-1/TRBV3-2
CDR3: CASSISLGSHEQFF; DNA: TGTGCCAGTAGTATATCGCTAGGTAGCCATGAGCAGTTCTTC; D: NA; size: NA; J: TRBJ2-1; V: TRBV19
CDR3: CASSGSQGQQETQYF; DNA: TGTGCCAGCAGCGGGTCCCAGGGGCAGCAAGAGACCCAGTACTTC; D: NA; size: once; J: TRBJ2-5; V: TRBV9
CDR3: CASSETSGTPNEQFF; DNA: TGTGCCAGCAGCGAAACTAGCGGGACCCCCAATGAGCAGTTCTTC; D: TRBD2; size: NA; J: TRBJ2-1; V: TRBV7-8
CDR3: CASSGVDSSSPYSNQPQHF; DNA: TGTGCCAGCTCAGGAGTGGACAGCTCATCGCCCTATAGCAATCAGCCCCAGCATTTT; D: NA; size: NA; J: TRBJ1-5; V: TRBV18
CDR3: CASSLELAGTVSGNTIYF; DNA: TGTGCCAGCAGCTTAGAGTTGGCTGGGACAGTCTCTGGAAACACCATATATTTT; D: TRBD1; size: NA; J: TRBJ1-3; V: TRBV7-2
CDR3: CASSLARGEQFF; DNA: TGTGCCAGCAGCTTAGCTAGGGGTGAGCAGTTCTTC; D: NA; size: NA; J: TRBJ2-1; V: TRBV7-9
CDR3: CASSSTEQGRETQYF; DNA: TGTGCCAGCAGCTCTACTGAGCAGGGCAGGGAGACCCAGTACTTC; D: NA; size: NA; J: TRBJ2-5; V: TRBV13
CDR3: CASSLVVGVGTDTQYF; DNA: TGTGCCAGCAGCTTAGTGGTGGGAGTGGGGACAGATACGCAGTATTTT; D: NA; size: NA; J: TRBJ2-3; V: TRBV11-3
CDR3: CASSQGIYGYTF; DNA: TGTGCCAGCAGCCAGGGGATCTATGGCTACACCTTC; D: NA; size: few; J: TRBJ1-2; V: TRBV12-3/TRBV12-4
CDR3: CASSHRGQGNYGYTF; DNA: TGTGCCAGCTCACACAGGGGCCAGGGAAACTATGGCTACACCTTC; D: TRBD1; size: NA; J: TRBJ1-2; V: TRBV18
CDR3: CASSGGTGNSDTQYF; DNA: TGCGCCAGCAGCGGAGGGACAGGGAATTCAGATACGCAGTATTTT; D: TRBD1; size: few; J: TRBJ2-3; V: TRBV5-1
CDR3: CASSLREGAVGAFF; DNA: TGTGCCAGCAGCCTGAGGGAAGGGGCTGTAGGGGCTTTCTTT; D: NA; size: NA; J: TRBJ1-1; V: TRBV3-1/TRBV3-2
CDR3: CASSPLGSEAFF; DNA: TGTGCCAGCAGCCCACTGGGATCTGAAGCTTTCTTT; D: NA; size: NA; J: TRBJ1-1; V: TRBV12-3/TRBV12-4
CDR3: CASSYSPPLLRDEQFF; DNA: TGTGCCAGCAGTTATTCGCCCCCCCTACTCAGAGATGAGCAGTTCTTC; D: NA; size: NA; J: TRBJ2-1; V: TRBV6-2/TRBV6-3
CDR3: CATRRDRVYNEQFF; DNA: TGTGCCACCCGCCGGGACAGGGTCTACAATGAGCAGTTCTTC; D: TRBD1; size: few; J: TRBJ2-1; V: TRBV7-9
CDR3: CAISESEVSNQPQHF; DNA: TGTGCCATCAGTGAGTCGGAAGTTAGCAATCAGCCCCAGCATTTT; D: NA; size: NA; J: TRBJ1-5; V: TRBV10-3
CDR3: CASSLTSGGAEAFF; DNA: TGTGCCAGCAGCTTAACTTCCGGAGGGGCTGAAGCTTTCTTT; D: NA; size: NA; J: TRBJ1-1; V: TRBV7-3
CDR3: CASSLGTQATEAFF; DNA: TGTGCCAGCAGCCTTGGGACCCAGGCCACTGAAGCTTTCTTT; D: NA; size: NA; J: TRBJ1-1; V: TRBV7-2